The 3 T cell receptor beta chains reported below all come from one sample, sequenced in a study of T cells in Graves' hyperthyroidism and ophthalmopathy. From RNA transcripts, TCR beta CDR3 regions were amplified. The TCR CDR3 first-round RT-PCR relied on the HTBI primer set. TCRdb reprocessed the multiplex PCR reads via MiXCR and lists one record per CDR3 protein. The sample lists a few hundred thousand distinct CDR3 sequences, under 60% occurring once. The source material was peripheral blood or thyroid tissue (not recorded which). The receptors derive from a woman aged 18-29 years with Graves' hyperthyroidism.

This clonotype was detected ten times or more. The chain employs TRBV20-1 and TRBJ1-1; 9 nucleotides line up with TRBD1. Germline CDR1 DFQATT, CDR2 SNEGSKA (reference sequence). This CDR3 region has 15 residues. Germline trimming cut 5 bases from V and 1 base from J; bases unmatched to any gene: 8. The CDR3 loop reads CSAPGTGNENTEAFF. In nucleotides, the CDR3 is TGCAGTGCTCCCGGGACAGGGAACGAGAACACTGAAGCTTTCTTT.

The table lists this clonotype with many counts. The gene calls are TRBV27 and TRBJ2-5, with D perhaps matching TRBD2 (8 bases). V dropped 5 bases and J dropped 2 bases, with 18 bases sitting between them. CDR1 and CDR2 (germline): MNHEY, SMNVEV (reference sequence). This CDR3 has 16 amino acids. The CDR3 here is CASSPGRGQGQETQYF. In DNA, the CDR3 is TGTGCCAGCAGTCCCGGGAGGGGGCAGGGGCAAGAGACCCAGTACTTC.

A few counts support this clonotype. The V gene is TRBV30, the J gene TRBJ2-7; 8 bases are a match to TRBD2. The CDR3 runs 13 residues. The ends lost 0 bases at V and 3 bases at J; junction bases unmatched: 1. Germline CDR1 reads GTSNPN; CDR2 reads SVGIG (reference sequence). The CDR3 region has the DNA TGTGCCTGGAGTGTAACTAGCGGCTACGAGCAGTACTTC. As protein: CAWSVTSGYEQYF.